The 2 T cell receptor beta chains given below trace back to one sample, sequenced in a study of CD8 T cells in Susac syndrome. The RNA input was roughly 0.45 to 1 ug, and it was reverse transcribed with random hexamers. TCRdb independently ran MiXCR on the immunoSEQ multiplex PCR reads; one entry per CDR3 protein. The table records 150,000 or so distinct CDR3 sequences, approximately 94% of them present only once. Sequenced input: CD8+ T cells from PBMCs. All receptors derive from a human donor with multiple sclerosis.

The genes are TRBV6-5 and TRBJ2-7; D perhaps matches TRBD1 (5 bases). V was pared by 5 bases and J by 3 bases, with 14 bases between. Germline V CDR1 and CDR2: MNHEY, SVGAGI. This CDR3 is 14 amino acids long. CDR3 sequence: CASSTDLGVYEQYF. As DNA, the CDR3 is TGTGCCAGCAGTACCGACCTAGGGGTCTACGAGCAGTACTTC.

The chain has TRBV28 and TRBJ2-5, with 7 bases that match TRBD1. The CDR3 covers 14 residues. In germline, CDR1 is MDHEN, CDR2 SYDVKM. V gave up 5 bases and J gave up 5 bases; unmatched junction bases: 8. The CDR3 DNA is TGTGCCAGCAGTCCCCGGGACAGTGGGGAGACCCAGTACTTC. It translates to CASSPRDSGETQYF.